This TCR beta chain was observed in a study of OX40 agonist ivuxolimab in advanced cancers. In the study overall: Ivuxolimab, which targeted the costimulatory receptor OX40 (CD134), was an agonistic, fully human IgG2 monoclonal antibody. Intravenous ivuxolimab was administered to patients every 2 weeks at six dose levels: 0.01, 0.1, 0.3, 1.5, 3 and 10 mg/kg. Of the roughly 52 dose-escalation patients, hepatocellular carcinoma was present in around 20, melanoma in approximately 15, renal cell carcinoma in 9 and head and neck cancer in 9. A male proportion of 82.7% and a mean age of around 60 years, ranging from 23 to 79, were recorded for the dose-escalation cohort. Prior anti-PD-1, anti-PD-L1 or anti-CTLA-4 therapy was permitted, and checkpoint inhibitors had been received by 40% to 50% of dose-escalation patients. Partial responses occurred in three dose-escalation patients: two with cutaneous melanoma and one with hepatocellular carcinoma. Peripheral TCRbeta sequencing was intended to test whether TCR sequence diversity was altered and clonal T-cell expansion was caused by ivuxolimab. The paper reports the monotherapy dose-escalation portion (N of about 50 patients) of the phase I ivuxolimab trial. The paper as a whole reports these results and caveats: Which antigens the clonally expanded peripheral T cells were specific for was not determined. Low levels of normalized T-cell clonal expansion were also seen in some patients who did not respond. On average, CD8+ T cells showed more expanded clones than CD4+ T cells after ivuxolimab. In the 0.1-3.0 mg/kg groups, partial responders were among the patients with the lowest normalized peripheral clonal expansion, particularly in CD8+ T cells. At doses from 0.1 to 3.0 mg/kg, clonal expansion was seen in both CD4+ and CD8+ blood T cells between baseline and week 6.

Genomic DNA was extracted from sorted cells for sequencing of the TCRbeta CDR3 region. TCRbeta CDR3 regions were sequenced using the immunoSEQ Assay. This immuneACCESS table, as held by TCRdb, lists in-frame sequences with V and J called but not all clones. Of the missing ones, under half trace to an unresolved V gene in checked studies; the others have no known cause. The sample table contains around 80,000 clones; only one count was recorded for less than 90% of them. Roughly 3.1% of the sample lies in the top ten. The trial excluded patients who had a history of autoimmune disease or were on systemic immunosuppression. In every dose cohort, peripheral blood was drawn for TCR sequencing at baseline, cycle 4 day 1, and cycle 7 day 1. The samples were taken from a phase I, first-in-human, multicenter, open-label dose-escalation trial of ivuxolimab. Adults with locally advanced or metastatic melanoma, renal cell carcinoma, hepatocellular carcinoma or head and neck squamous cell carcinoma were enrolled in the trial. Before TCR sequencing, CD4+ and CD8+ T cells were separately sorted from peripheral blood.

In regard to this clone: Its target antigen remains unknown. No per-base quality is available; no much larger clone lies one base away.

The TCR was taken from an adult with an advanced solid tumor such as melanoma, head and neck, liver or kidney cancer. The sequences come from CD4+ or CD8+ T cells sorted from blood, collected in a trial of the OX40 agonist ivuxolimab.

The bases read TGTGCCAGCAGCTTGTGGACAGCCTACGAGCAGTACTTC. Its translation is CASSLWTAYEQYF. Rearrangement joined TRBV5-4 to TRBJ2-7; TRBD1 is a weak D gene call, 6 bases matching. Between the V and J ends, shortened by 1 base and 2 bases respectively, the junction contains 7 bases. Taken from cysteine to phenylalanine, the CDR3 has 13 residues. The retained sequence is limited to the CDR3, 39 bases, with the frame set at the first base. CDR1 and CDR2, per the germline V gene (reference sequence), are SGHNT and YYREEE.